This T cell receptor (beta chain) is drawn from a study of blood T cell repertoires in COVID-19 (dated by TCRdb to about 2020). Describing the broader study: Samples from collaborators originated in the United States, Italy and Spain and spanned both the acute and convalescent phases of COVID-19. The dataset comprised deeply sampled blood TCRbeta repertoires from subjects exposed to, actively infected with, or recovered from COVID-19. The prospective study material was composed of cDNA or gDNA derived from T cells, B-cell-depleted T cells, or PBMCs. Where HLA class I and class II types were available, the types were taken from metadata supplied by the sample provider, not from assay-based typing. The repertoires were released in a freely available public database meant as a resource for research on the immune response to SARS-CoV-2. Nearly every sample came with metadata listing a de-identified subject ID, COVID-19 status, age in years and sex. The samples were drawn from two sources: the first 160 participants of the ongoing ImmuneRACE study, and over 1,000 subjects contributed by 6 global collaborators.

Trimming takes 0 bases from V and 6 bases from J, and the germline ends sit 10 bases apart. The CDR3 measures 14 amino acids from cysteine to phenylalanine. Just CDR3 DNA is preserved here, 42 bases in frame from base 1. Via the germline V gene, CDR1 is SGHRS and CDR2 YFSETQ. Whole blood was collected in K2EDTA tubes by collaborating institutions according to the institutions' own protocols. For TCRbeta analysis, collaborator samples were shipped as frozen whole blood, as isolated PBMCs, or as DNA extracted from either sample type. In its sample, this clone was seen once. No cognate antigen has been identified for it. Base qualities are not provided; no much larger clone lies one nucleotide away. General findings and caveats noted by the study authors: The quantity of clinical and demographic metadata differed by source and by participant and was supplied without curation.

TCRbeta CDR3 regions were amplified from genomic DNA using the immunoSEQ Assay, a bias-controlled multiplex PCR. The authors' analysis ran thus. The number of nucleated cells in each sample was estimated from the amplification of reference gene primers within the assay. To quantify the absolute abundance of each unique TCRbeta CDR3 rearrangement, sequence reads were collapsed and filtered. Productive Simpson clonality was computed per sample as the square root of Simpson's diversity index over productive rearrangements. In TCRdb, the immuneACCESS table is reduced to in-frame sequences with V and J assigned. These tables do not hold every clone; where another copy was compared, an unresolved V gene accounts for under half, and the others remain unexplained. V, J and clone size derive from that table, while D and trimming were established from the DNA sequence. In this sample the table shows fewer than 65,000 clones, about nine tenths of which occur a single time. Together, the top ten hold 1% to 1.5% of the sample.

Sequenced: peripheral blood. The V and J genes are TRBV5-1 and TRBJ2-1; the D gene cannot be named for sure. This receptor was taken from a woman older than 75 with acute or convalescent COVID-19. The bases read TGCGCCAGCAGCTTGGGCCCCCCCAGCAATGAGCAGTTCTTC. The translation is CASSLGPPSNEQFF. The full variable domain, with segments outside the CDR3 supplied by the reference TRBV5-1 and TRBJ2-1 proteins, appears as KAGVTQTPRYLIKTRGQQVTLSCSPISGHRSVSWYQQTPGQGLQFLFEYFSETQRNKGNFPGRFSGRQFSNSRSEMNVSTLELGDSALYLCASSLGPPSNEQFFGPGTRLTVL.